This is a list of T cell receptor beta chains from one sample in a study of regulatory T cells in long-lasting Graves disease. TCRdb re-derived calls from the multiplex PCR reads in MiXCR, one entry per CDR3 protein. The table records around 460,000 distinct CDR3 sequences, around a fifth of them present only once. Here the sequenced sample was peripheral blood mononuclear cells (PBMCs), taken when the disease was refractory, from a patient treated with antithyroid drugs. The receptors originated from a female donor with Graves disease. CDR3s include the opening cysteine and the closing phenylalanine or tryptophan. The D gene is left open where the match is weak. Where a row states a size, it is once, few, many or the class of an expanded clone; other rows omit it.

D gene,V gene,J gene,clone size,CDR3 DNA,CDR3 protein
TRBD2,TRBV20-1,TRBJ2-5,few,TGCAGTGCTAGGCGGCGGGGGAGTCAAGCCACGTCGGGGACCCAGTACTTC,CSARRRGSQATSGTQYF
-,TRBV28,TRBJ1-2,many,TGTGCCAGCAACCCATTTCCGGACTATGGCTACACCTTC,CASNPFPDYGYTF
TRBD2,TRBV7-2,TRBJ2-5,-,TGTGCCAGCAGCTTAGACTCTAGCGGGGGGTATGGGACCCAGTACTTC,CASSLDSSGGYGTQYF
TRBD2,TRBV27,TRBJ2-3,-,TGTGCCAGCAGCCTTTACCCGCGGGGGGCCTCAAATACGCAGTATTTT,CASSLYPRGASNTQYF
TRBD1,TRBV20-1,TRBJ1-6,-,TGCAGTGCCCGAGCGATACAGGGGAACGGTTCACCCCTCCACTTT,CSARAIQGNGSPLHF
-,TRBV6-2/TRBV6-3,TRBJ1-5,many,TGTGCCAGCAGTTACGGGGATCGGGATGCGGACAATCAGCCCCAGCATTTT,CASSYGDRDADNQPQHF
TRBD1,TRBV7-9,TRBJ2-5,many,TGTGCCAGCAGCCCTAGTGGCGGACAGGGGGGAGAGACCCAGTACTTC,CASSPSGGQGGETQYF
-,TRBV5-6,TRBJ1-6,few,TGTGCCAGCAGCTTCTCAGATTCACCCCTCCACTTT,CASSFSDSPLHF
-,TRBV13,TRBJ2-7,many,TGTGCCAGCAGCTCCCGCCCGGGACCAGCGGGCGAGCAGTACTTC,CASSSRPGPAGEQYF
-,TRBV6-1,TRBJ2-7,few,TGTGCCAGCACCCCTCCAGGTTGGGTGGACGAGCAGTACTTC,CASTPPGWVDEQYF
-,TRBV6-1,TRBJ1-5,-,TGTGCCAGCAGTGAAGCGCCCGGGGGCGGCAATCAGCCCCAGCATTTT,CASSEAPGGGNQPQHF
TRBD2,TRBV6-1,TRBJ2-5,many,TGTGCCAGCAGGCAACTAGCGGGAGTTCAAGAGACCCAGTACTTC,CASRQLAGVQETQYF
TRBD2,TRBV20-1,TRBJ2-3,-,TGCAGTGCTAGTCGTGCGGGGGGGGTAGATACGCAGTATTTT,CSASRAGGVDTQYF
TRBD2,TRBV9,TRBJ2-7,-,TGTGCCAGCAGCCAAGATTACGGCGGGGGGGCCTTTCGCCACGAGCAGTACTTC,CASSQDYGGGAFRHEQYF
TRBD1,TRBV6-1,TRBJ1-6,-,TGTGCCAGCAGTACCGACAGGGGCTCCTATAATTCACCCCTCCACTTT,CASSTDRGSYNSPLHF
-,TRBV11-3,TRBJ2-2,-,TGTGCCAGCAGCTTGGGGGGCCCGGTCACCGGGGAGCTGTTTTTT,CASSLGGPVTGELFF
-,TRBV20-1,TRBJ2-3,-,TGCAGTGCGCCACTGGGGGGCCTCAACACAGATACGCAGTATTTT,CSAPLGGLNTDTQYF
-,TRBV3-1,TRBJ2-5,few,TGTGCCAGCAGCCCTTCCAAGACCTGCCACGACAGATTAAAGACCCAGTACTTC,CASSPSKTCHDRLKTQYF
TRBD2,TRBV29-1,TRBJ2-1,-,TGCAGCGCCCCACTAGCGGGACAAGGGGAGCAGTTCTTC,CSAPLAGQGEQFF
-,TRBV4-2,TRBJ1-2,-,TGTGCCAGCAGCCAAGATCACACATCTAACTATGGCTACACCTTC,CASSQDHTSNYGYTF
TRBD2,TRBV5-5,TRBJ2-7,many,TGTGCCAGCCAAGGACTAGCGGGAGTCTACGAGCAGTACTTC,CASQGLAGVYEQYF
-,TRBV20-1,TRBJ2-5,-,TGCAGTGCTAGAGATTATTTGGGGGGTATCCAAGAGACCCAGTACTTC,CSARDYLGGIQETQYF
TRBD1,TRBV15,TRBJ1-2,many,TGTGCCACCAGCAGAAGTCGACAGGGGAGCTATGGCTACACCTTC,CATSRSRQGSYGYTF
-,TRBV25-1,TRBJ1-1,few,TGTGCCAGCAGTGAATGGGGCACTGAAGCTTTCTTT,CASSEWGTEAFF
-,TRBV6-5,TRBJ2-7,many,TGTGCCAGCAGTTACTCGAGCAGGGTGGACGAGCAGTACTTC,CASSYSSRVDEQYF
-,TRBV5-8,TRBJ2-7,-,TGTGCCAGCAGCTTAATTACTTCGAGCTCCTACGAGCAGTACTTC,CASSLITSSSYEQYF
-,TRBV6-1,TRBJ1-1,many,TGTGCCAGCAGTGAAAATACAGAGAACACTGAAGCTTTCTTT,CASSENTENTEAFF
TRBD1,TRBV5-1,TRBJ1-1,many,TGCGCCAGCAGGGAGACAGGGTCTCCGGAAGCTTTCTTT,CASRETGSPEAFF
TRBD2,TRBV12-3/TRBV12-4,TRBJ2-2,many,TGTGCCAGCAGTATTCTAGCGGACACCGGGGAGCTGTTTTTT,CASSILADTGELFF
-,TRBV18,TRBJ1-1,-,TGTGCCAGCTCACACATACAGGGTGTTGACACTGAAGCTTTCTTT,CASSHIQGVDTEAFF
-,TRBV19,TRBJ1-6,once,TGTGCCAGTAGTATGTTCGGAGGGGGACCCCTCCACTTT,CASSMFGGGPLHF
-,TRBV5-1,TRBJ2-7,many,TGTGCCAGCAGTCCTACAGGGACCTACGAGCAGTACTTC,CASSPTGTYEQYF
-,TRBV28,TRBJ1-3,many,TGTGCCAGCAGTGTAGGGGGAGCTGGAAACACCATATATTTT,CASSVGGAGNTIYF
-,TRBV5-8,TRBJ1-1,-,TGTGCCAGCAGCCCGGTCTGGCAACGTGCTGAAGCTTTCTTT,CASSPVWQRAEAFF
TRBD2,TRBV20-1,TRBJ2-2,-,TGCAGTGCTAGGGTGACTAGCGGGAGGGAAAACACCGGGGAGCTGTTTTTT,CSARVTSGRENTGELFF
-,TRBV25-1,TRBJ1-3,few,TGTGCCAGCAGTGAACTAAGAGAGGGTGGAAACACCATATATTTT,CASSELREGGNTIYF
-,TRBV12-5,TRBJ2-5,many,TGTGCTAAACTTATCGCTAAACACCAAGAGACCCAGTACTTC,CAKLIAKHQETQYF
-,TRBV10-3,TRBJ2-5,many,TGTGCCATCAGTGGTGGGGTGGAAGAGACCCAGTACTTC,CAISGGVEETQYF
TRBD2,TRBV4-1,TRBJ2-1,-,TGCGCCAGCAGCCTTAGACTAGCCCGCAATGAGCAGTTCTTC,CASSLRLARNEQFF
TRBD1,TRBV5-1,TRBJ2-7,-,TGCGCCAGCAGCCCGGGGACAGGGGGCTGGGAGCAGTACTTC,CASSPGTGGWEQYF
-,TRBV7-2,TRBJ1-1,few,TGTGCCAGCAGCCAAGGTGGCGGGGGCGATACTGAAGCTTTCTTT,CASSQGGGGDTEAFF